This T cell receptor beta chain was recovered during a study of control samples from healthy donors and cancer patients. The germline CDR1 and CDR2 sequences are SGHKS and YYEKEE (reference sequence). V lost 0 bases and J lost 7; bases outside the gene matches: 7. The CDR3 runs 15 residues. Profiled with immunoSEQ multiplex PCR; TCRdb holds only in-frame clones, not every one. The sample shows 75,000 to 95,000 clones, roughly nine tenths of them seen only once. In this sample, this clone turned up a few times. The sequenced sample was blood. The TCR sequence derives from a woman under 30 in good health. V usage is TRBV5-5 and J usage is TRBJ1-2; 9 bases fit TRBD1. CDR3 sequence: CASSLASGQGGGYTF. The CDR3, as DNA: TGTGCCAGCAGCTTGGCATCGGGACAGGGTGGTGGCTACACCTTC.